The text below deals with one T cell receptor beta chain. Participants came from 20 to 25 US areas, aged roughly 18 to 100 years. Allocation to cohorts depended on clinical history reported by the participants. Using immunoSEQ multiplex PCR, the repertoire was profiled, and TCRdb retains in-frame clones only, with some absent. The table shows more than 150,000 clones, with around 84% occurring only once. This sample is part of a study of blood T cell repertoires in COVID-19. At the level of the study: Spain, Italy and the United States supplied samples that represented acute and convalescent COVID-19. PBMCs, B-cell-depleted T cells, or T cells provided the cDNA or gDNA that made up the material.

Germline V gene data show CDR1 as SGHTA and CDR2 as FQGTGA. CDR3 length: 13 residues. The V end was cut by 2 bases, the J end by 6 bases, with 7 bases between. Sequenced material: PBMCs or T cells enriched from blood (not recorded which). The chain is built from TRBV7-3 and TRBJ2-2; D ambiguous. The sequence was collected from a woman aged 45-59 years who had recovered from COVID-19. The CDR3 sequence: CASSLRVPGELFF. Written as DNA, the CDR3 is TGTGCCAGCAGCTTACGGGTTCCCGGGGAGCTGTTTTTT.